This T cell receptor beta chain was obtained from a study of STAT5B mutations in CD4+ large granular lymphocyte leukemia. Study results and limitations: No patients shared main leukemic clonotypes, though roughly 25% appeared at low frequency elsewhere.

This clone was recorded a few times. What it binds is unknown. Sequenced by immunoSEQ multiplex PCR; TCRdb stores in-frame clones only, minus some. The sample shows some 29,000 clones, roughly three quarters of them seen only once. CDR1 SSHAT and CDR2 FNYEAQ come from the germline V gene (reference sequence). This CDR3 contains 15 residues. The V end was cut by 3 bases, the J end by 0 bases, with 8 bases between. Input material: CD4+ T cells from blood buffy coats. This clonotype originated in a human donor in good health. This chain connects TRBV7-7 to TRBJ2-2; D remains unclear. This chain's CDR3 is CASSFDTANTGELFF. The DNA for the CDR3 is TGTGCCAGCAGCTTCGACACGGCGAACACCGGGGAGCTGTTTTTT.